This entry features one T cell receptor (beta chain) sequence. The specificity of this receptor is unknown. The input lacks base qualities; no much larger clone sits a single base away. The sample comes from a study of T cell repertoires in cytomegalovirus infection (dated by TCRdb to the late 2010s). About the investigation overall: The peptide stimulations were aimed at well-studied HLA-B-restricted epitopes as well as recently identified HLA-C-restricted CMV epitopes, whose presentation resists viral immunomodulation. Because public TCR beta signatures pointed to carriage of CMV infection together with the matching HLA type, the HLA type of each donor mattered for the analysis.

The research as a whole found: The ex vivo response was dominated by HLA-C-restricted CMV-specific TCR beta clonotypes, which also provided the single most frequent clonotype in two of eight donors. In both this cohort and an independent cohort of 350 to 400 donors, the cumulative frequency of public TCR beta family members distinguished carriers of CMV infection plus the relevant HLA type.

From the cysteine through the phenylalanine, the CDR3 covers 13 amino acids. The only DNA kept is the CDR3, 39 bases in frame from the first base. V drops 2 bases and J drops 4 bases, leaving 9 bases in between. The germline V gene (reference sequence) supplies CDR1 GTSNPN and CDR2 SVGIG. The treatment or condition label, as the study defines it: in vitro stimulation with specific CMV peptide epitopes to enrich CMV-specific T cells. TCRdb names Illumina HiSeq 1500 as the instrument used. TCRdb handled the public reads itself, with Q25 trimming in fastp and clone calling in MiXCR, and kept productive beta chains. CDR3 protein sequences are deduplicated, and each keeps its most common genes and DNA. The table for this sample lists approximately 500,000 distinct CDR3 sequences; 30% to 35% of them were counted only once. The ten most abundant clones make up 17% of the sample.

The sequencing here drew on cultured PBMCs, taken from culture after CMV antigen stimulation. This receptor was taken from a human donor in good health (CMV status not recorded). Some clones in this sample may be carry-over from other donors' samples. In this chain, TRBV30 is recombined with TRBJ1-3, with the D gene not clear enough to name. Here the CDR3 is given as CAWSTTTGNTIYF. The DNA sequence reads TGTGCCTGGAGTACCACGACAGGAAACACCATATATTTT.